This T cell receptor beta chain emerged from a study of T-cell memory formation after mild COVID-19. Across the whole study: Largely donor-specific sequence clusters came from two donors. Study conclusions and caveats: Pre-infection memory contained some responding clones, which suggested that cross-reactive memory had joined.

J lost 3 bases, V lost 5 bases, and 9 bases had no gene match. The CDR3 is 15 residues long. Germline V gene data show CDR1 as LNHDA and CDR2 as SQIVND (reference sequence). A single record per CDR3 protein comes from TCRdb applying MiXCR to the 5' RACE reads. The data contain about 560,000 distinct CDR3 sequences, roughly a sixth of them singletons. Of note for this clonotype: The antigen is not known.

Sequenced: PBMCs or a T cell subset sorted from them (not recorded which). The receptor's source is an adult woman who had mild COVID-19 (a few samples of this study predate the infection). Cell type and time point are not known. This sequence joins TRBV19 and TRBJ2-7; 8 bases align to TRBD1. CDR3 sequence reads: CASSEGTGPLYEQYF. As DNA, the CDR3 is TGTGCCAGTAGTGAAGGGACAGGTCCTCTCTACGAGCAGTACTTC.